This T cell receptor beta chain originates from a study of Ad26.COV2.S vaccination and SARS-CoV-2 variants. The sample's treatment: about 20 received Ad26.COV2.S at low or high dose, single or two shots; roughly 5 received placebo; per-sample allocation not given. Samples were taken on day 63 after the first vaccine or placebo injection. J was trimmed by 0 bases and V by 4 bases; bases with no gene match: 0. The CDR3 has 14 residues. Germline V CDR1 and CDR2: LGHDT, YNNKEL (reference sequence). Data came from immunoSEQ multiplex PCR; TCRdb stores just in-frame clones and leaves some out. Seen here are approximately 400,000 clones, about 88% observed once, and the top ten hold 3% to 4%.

The rearrangement uses TRBV3-1 (or the pseudogene TRBV3-2) and TRBJ2-7, with TRBD2 matching over 10 bases. The receptor was derived from a person between 18 and 65 years old who received the Ad26.COV2.S COVID-19 vaccine or a placebo. This specimen consisted of peripheral blood, obtained in a trial of Ad26.COV2.S vaccine versus placebo. DNA of the CDR3: TGTGCCAGCAGCCCTAGCGGGAGCTCCTACGAGCAGTACTTC. Translating it yields CASSPSGSSYEQYF.